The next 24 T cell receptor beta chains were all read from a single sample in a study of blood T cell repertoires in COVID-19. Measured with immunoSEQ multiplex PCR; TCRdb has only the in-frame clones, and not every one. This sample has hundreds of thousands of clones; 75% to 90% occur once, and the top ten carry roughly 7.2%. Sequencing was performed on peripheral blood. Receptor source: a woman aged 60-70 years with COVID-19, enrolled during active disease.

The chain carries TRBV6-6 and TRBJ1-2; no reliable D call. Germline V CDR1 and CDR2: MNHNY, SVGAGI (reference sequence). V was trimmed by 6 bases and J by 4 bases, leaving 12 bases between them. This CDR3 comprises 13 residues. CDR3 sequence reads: CASRGDMFYGYTF. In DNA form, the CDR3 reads TGTGCCAGCAGGGGCGACATGTTCTATGGCTACACCTTC.

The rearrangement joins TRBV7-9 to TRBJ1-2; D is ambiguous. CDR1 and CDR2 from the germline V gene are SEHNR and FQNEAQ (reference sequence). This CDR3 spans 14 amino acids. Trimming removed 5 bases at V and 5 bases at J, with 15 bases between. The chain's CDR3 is CASSHTTRGYGYTF. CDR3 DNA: TGTGCCAGCAGCCATACGACCCGAGGGTATGGCTACACCTTC.

CDR3 sequence reads: CASSPDRGSPYGYTF. The CDR3 DNA is TGTGCCAGCAGCCCGGATCGGGGGTCGCCTTATGGCTACACCTTC. The V and J genes are TRBV27 and TRBJ1-2, with D possibly being TRBD1 (5 bases). The CDR3 is 15 residues long. Germline CDR1 is MNHEY and CDR2 is SMNVEV (reference sequence). Trimming pared 6 bases from V and 5 bases from J, leaving 19 bases between.

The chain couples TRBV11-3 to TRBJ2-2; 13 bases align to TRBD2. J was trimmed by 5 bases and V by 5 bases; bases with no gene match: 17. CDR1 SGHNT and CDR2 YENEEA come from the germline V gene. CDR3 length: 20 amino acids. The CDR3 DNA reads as TGTGCCAGCAGCCCTCTTGGACTAGCGGGGGTGGTTACATTGACCGGGGAGCTGTTTTTT. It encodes CASSPLGLAGVVTLTGELFF.

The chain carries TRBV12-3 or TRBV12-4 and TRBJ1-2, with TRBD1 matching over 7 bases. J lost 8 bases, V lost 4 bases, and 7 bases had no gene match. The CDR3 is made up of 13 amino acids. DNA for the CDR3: TGTGCCAGCAGTTCTAGGACAGGAGTGGGCTACACCTTC. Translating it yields CASSSRTGVGYTF.

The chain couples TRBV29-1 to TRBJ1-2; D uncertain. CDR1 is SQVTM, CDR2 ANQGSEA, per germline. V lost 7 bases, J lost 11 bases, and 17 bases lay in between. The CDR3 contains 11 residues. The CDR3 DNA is TGCAGCGGTAGGACTCAGAGAGGGTACACCTTC. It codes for CSGRTQRGYTF. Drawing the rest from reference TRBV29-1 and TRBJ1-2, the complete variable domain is SAVISQKPSRDICQRGTSLTIQCQVDSQVTMMFWYRQQPGQSLTLIATANQGSEATYESGFVIDKFPISRPNLTFSTLTVSNMSPEDSSIYLCSGRTQRGYTFGSGTRLTVV.

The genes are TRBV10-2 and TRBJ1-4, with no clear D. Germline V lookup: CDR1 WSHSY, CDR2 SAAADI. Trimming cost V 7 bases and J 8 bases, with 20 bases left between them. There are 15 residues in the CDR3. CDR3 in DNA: TGCGCCAGCACTAGAGTGGCCCCTGGAAGGGAAAAACTGTTTTTT. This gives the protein CASTRVAPGREKLFF.

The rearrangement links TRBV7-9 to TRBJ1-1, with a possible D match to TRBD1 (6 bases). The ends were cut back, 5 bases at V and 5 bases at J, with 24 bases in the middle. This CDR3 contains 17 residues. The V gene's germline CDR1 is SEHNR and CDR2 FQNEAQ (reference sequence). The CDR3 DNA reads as TGTGCCAGCAGCACCCAATCACAGGGTGCTGCGGGTACTGAAGCTTTCTTT. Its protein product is CASSTQSQGAAGTEAFF.

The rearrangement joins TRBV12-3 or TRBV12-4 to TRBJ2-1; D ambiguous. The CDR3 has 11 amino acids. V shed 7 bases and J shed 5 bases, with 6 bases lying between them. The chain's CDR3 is CASTFHNEQFF. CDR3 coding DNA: TGTGCCAGCACCTTTCACAATGAGCAGTTCTTC.

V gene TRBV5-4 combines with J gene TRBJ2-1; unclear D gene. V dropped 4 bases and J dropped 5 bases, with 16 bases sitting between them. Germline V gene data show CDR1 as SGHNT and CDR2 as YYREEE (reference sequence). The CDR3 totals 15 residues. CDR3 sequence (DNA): TGTGCCAGCAGCCCTGCCCGCAGGTTAAACAATGAGCAGTTCTTC. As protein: CASSPARRLNNEQFF.

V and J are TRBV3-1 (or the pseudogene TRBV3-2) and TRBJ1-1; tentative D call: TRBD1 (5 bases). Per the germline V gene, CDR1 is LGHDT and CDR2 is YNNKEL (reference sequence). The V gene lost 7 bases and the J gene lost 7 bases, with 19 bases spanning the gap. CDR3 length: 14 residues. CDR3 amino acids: CASTISRGEGEAFF. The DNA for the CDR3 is TGTGCCAGCACCATCTCTCGGGGGGAGGGTGAAGCTTTCTTT.

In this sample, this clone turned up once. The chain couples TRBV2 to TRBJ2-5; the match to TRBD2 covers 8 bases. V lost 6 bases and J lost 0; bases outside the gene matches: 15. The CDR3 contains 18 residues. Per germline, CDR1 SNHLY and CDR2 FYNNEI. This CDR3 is CASRGVSGALTYQETQYF. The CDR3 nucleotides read TGTGCCAGCAGGGGGGTTAGCGGGGCCCTAACGTACCAAGAGACCCAGTACTTC.

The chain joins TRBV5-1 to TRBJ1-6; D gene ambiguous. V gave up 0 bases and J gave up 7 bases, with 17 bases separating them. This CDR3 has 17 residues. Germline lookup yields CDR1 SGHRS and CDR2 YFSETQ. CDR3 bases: TGCGCCAGCAGCTTGGAGGCCTTCGGGTTTTCGAATTCACCCCTCCACTTT. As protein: CASSLEAFGFSNSPLHF.

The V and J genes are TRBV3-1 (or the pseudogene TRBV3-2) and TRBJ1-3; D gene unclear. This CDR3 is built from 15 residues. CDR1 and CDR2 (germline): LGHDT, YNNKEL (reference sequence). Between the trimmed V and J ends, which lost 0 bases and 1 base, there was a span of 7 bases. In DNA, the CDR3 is TGTGCCAGCAGCCAAGAACCTAGGTCTGGAAACACCATATATTTT. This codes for CASSQEPRSGNTIYF.

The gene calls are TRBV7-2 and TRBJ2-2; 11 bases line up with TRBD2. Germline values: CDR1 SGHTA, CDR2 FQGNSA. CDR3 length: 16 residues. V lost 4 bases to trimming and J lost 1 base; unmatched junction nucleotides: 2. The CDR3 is CASSSGLAVNTGELFF. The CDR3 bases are TGTGCCAGCAGCTCGGGACTAGCGGTGAACACCGGGGAGCTGTTTTTT.

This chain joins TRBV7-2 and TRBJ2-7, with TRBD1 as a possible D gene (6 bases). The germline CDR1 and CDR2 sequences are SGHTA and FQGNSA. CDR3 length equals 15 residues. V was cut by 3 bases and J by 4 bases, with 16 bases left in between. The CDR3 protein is CASSLAPGHPYEQYF. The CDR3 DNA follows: TGTGCCAGCAGCTTGGCACCGGGACACCCTTACGAGCAGTACTTC.

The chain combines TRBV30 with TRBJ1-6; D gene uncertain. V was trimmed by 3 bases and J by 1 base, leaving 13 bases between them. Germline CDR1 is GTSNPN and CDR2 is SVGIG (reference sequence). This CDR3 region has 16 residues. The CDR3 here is CAWRNLPGSYNSPLHF. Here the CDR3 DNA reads TGTGCCTGGAGAAATTTACCGGGGTCCTATAATTCACCCCTCCACTTT. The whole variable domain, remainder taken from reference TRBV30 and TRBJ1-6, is SQTIHQWPATLVQPVGSPLSLECTVEGTSNPNLYWYRQAAGRGLQLLFYSVGIGQISSEVPQNLSASRPQDRQFILSSKKLLLSDSGFYLCAWRNLPGSYNSPLHFGNGTRLTVT.

The CDR3 loop reads CASSYSLRQGAEAFF. For the CDR3, the DNA is TGTGCCAGCAGTTACTCGTTAAGACAGGGGGCTGAAGCTTTCTTT. The chain employs TRBV6-6 and TRBJ1-1, with 9 nucleotides matching TRBD1. The germline V gene encodes CDR1 MNHNY and CDR2 SVGAGI (reference sequence). The trim removed 0 bases at V and 6 bases at J, leaving 5 bases unmatched. The CDR3 is 15 residues long.

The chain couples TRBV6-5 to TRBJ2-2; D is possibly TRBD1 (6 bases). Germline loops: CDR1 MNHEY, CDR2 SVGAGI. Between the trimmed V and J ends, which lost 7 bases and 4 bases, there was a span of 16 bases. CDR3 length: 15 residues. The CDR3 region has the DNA TGTGCCAGCACGAGGAATGGGGGCCGCACCGGGGAGCTGTTTTTT. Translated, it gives CASTRNGGRTGELFF.

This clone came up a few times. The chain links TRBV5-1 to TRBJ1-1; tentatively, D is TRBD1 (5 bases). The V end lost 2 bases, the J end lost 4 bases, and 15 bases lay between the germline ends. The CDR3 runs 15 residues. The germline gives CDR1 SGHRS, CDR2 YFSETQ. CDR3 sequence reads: CASSFQGGSGTEAFF. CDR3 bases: TGCGCCAGCAGCTTTCAGGGTGGCAGTGGCACTGAAGCTTTCTTT.

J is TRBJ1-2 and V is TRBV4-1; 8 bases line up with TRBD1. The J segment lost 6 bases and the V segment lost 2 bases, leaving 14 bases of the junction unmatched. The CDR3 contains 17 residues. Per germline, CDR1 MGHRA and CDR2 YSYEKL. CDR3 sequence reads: CASSQTAQRGRGHGYTF. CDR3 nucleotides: TGCGCCAGCAGCCAAACCGCCCAAAGGGGCAGGGGGCATGGCTACACCTTC.

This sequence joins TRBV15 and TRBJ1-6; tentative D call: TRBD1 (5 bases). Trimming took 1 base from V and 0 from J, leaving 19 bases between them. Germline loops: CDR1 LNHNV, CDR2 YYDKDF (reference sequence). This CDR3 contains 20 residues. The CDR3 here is CATSRVERGLPSSYNSPLHF. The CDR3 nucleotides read TGTGCCACCAGCAGAGTAGAAAGGGGACTGCCGAGCTCCTATAATTCACCCCTCCACTTT.

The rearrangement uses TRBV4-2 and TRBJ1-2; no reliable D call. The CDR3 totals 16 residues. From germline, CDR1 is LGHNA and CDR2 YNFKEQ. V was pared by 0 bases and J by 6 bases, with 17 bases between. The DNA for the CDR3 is TGTGCCAGCAGCCAAGATCCCACCGACCCGGCGGATGGCTACACCTTC. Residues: CASSQDPTDPADGYTF.

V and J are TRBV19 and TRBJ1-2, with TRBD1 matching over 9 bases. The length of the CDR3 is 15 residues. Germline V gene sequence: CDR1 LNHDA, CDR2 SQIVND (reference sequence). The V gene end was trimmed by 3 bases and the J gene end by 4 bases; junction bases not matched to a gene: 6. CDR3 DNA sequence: TGTGCCAGTAGTATCTTGGGACAGGGCCGCTATGGCTACACCTTC. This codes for CASSILGQGRYGYTF.